The 30 T cell receptor beta chains listed next were all sequenced from one sample in a study of shared clonotypes between healthy human individuals. Profiling relied on immunoSEQ multiplex PCR, and the TCRdb table lists in-frame clones only, not all of them. Here the sample spans around 2.1 million clones, around 93% being singletons. CD45RO negativity and positive selection for CCR7 defined naive CD8 cells, a population that excluded terminally differentiated effector memory CD45RA+ cells. Sequencing was carried out using naive CD8+ T cells from PBMCs. Source of these receptors: a man aged 18 to 35 in good health. Some clones in this sample may be carry-over from other donors' samples.

V usage is TRBV10-2 and J usage is TRBJ1-2, with D uncertain. The germline V and J ends were trimmed by 3 bases and 2 bases, with 7 bases remaining between them. Germline lookup yields CDR1 WSHSY and CDR2 SAAADI. The CDR3 has 13 amino acids. The DNA of the CDR3 is TGCGCCAGCAGTGACAGCTCAAACTATGGCTACACCTTC. It yields the protein CASSDSSNYGYTF.

Turning to this clone: This sample also contains other DNA sequences that code for the same CDR3. This sequence joins TRBV9 and TRBJ2-7; D uncertain. The CDR3 length is 14 residues. Germline assignment: CDR1 SGDLS and CDR2 YYNGEE. Trimming stripped 0 bases from V and 4 bases from J, with 11 bases between. The CDR3 DNA follows: TGTGCCAGCAGCGTAGGCTACGGTTCGTACGAGCAGTACTTC. Its protein product is CASSVGYGSYEQYF.

J is TRBJ2-7 and V is TRBV9; D unresolved. The CDR3 length is 14 residues. V gave up 0 bases and J gave up 2 bases, with 9 bases separating them. The germline CDR1 and CDR2 sequences are SGDLS and YYNGEE. The CDR3 loop reads CASSVGWKTYEQYF. In DNA, the CDR3 is TGTGCCAGCAGCGTAGGCTGGAAGACCTACGAGCAGTACTTC.

V and J are TRBV4-1 and TRBJ2-7; the match to TRBD1 covers 9 bases. V lost 1 base, J lost 7 bases, and 8 bases stayed unmatched. CDR1 and CDR2 (germline): MGHRA, YSYEKL. The CDR3 consists of 15 residues. In DNA, the CDR3 is TGCGCCAGCAGCCAAGTCCGGGACAGGGCGGTAGAGCAGTACTTC. Translated, it gives CASSQVRDRAVEQYF.

This clone was detected a few times. The V gene is TRBV9, the J gene TRBJ1-1, with D unresolved. There are 13 residues in the CDR3. Germline V lookup: CDR1 SGDLS, CDR2 YYNGEE. V lost 4 bases, J lost 6 bases, and 13 bases lay in between. CDR3 DNA: TGTGCCAGCAGCCCCATAACGACCCCTGAAGCTTTCTTT. This gives the protein CASSPITTPEAFF.

This rearrangement joins TRBV13 to TRBJ2-1; 13 nucleotides match TRBD2. The germline V gene encodes CDR1 PRHDT and CDR2 FYEKMQ (reference sequence). CDR3 length: 16 residues. V lost 5 bases to trimming and J lost 9 bases; unmatched junction nucleotides: 10. Here the CDR3 DNA reads TGTGCCAGCAGCGCCTTAGGGACTAGCGGGATAGGTGAGCAGTTCTTC. Its translation is CASSALGTSGIGEQFF.

On this clone: At one of its ends the junction is not consistent with the germline gene, which may arise from a read error. The chain employs TRBV4-1 and TRBJ2-7; D may be TRBD2 (5 bases). This CDR3 is built from 16 residues. Germline CDR1 and CDR2: MGHRA and YSYEKL. The CDR3 is CASSHTSGSIQSEQCF. For the CDR3, the DNA is TGCGCCAGCAGCCACACTAGTGGCTCTATTCAAAGCGAGCAGTGCTTC.

The rearrangement joins TRBV10-2 to TRBJ2-7; the D is unclear. Germline lookup yields CDR1 WSHSY and CDR2 SAAADI. This CDR3 spans 14 amino acids. V was cut by 9 bases and J by 2 bases, with 17 bases left in between. Here the CDR3 reads CASNTVGFPYEQYF. CDR3 in DNA: TGCGCCAGTAACACCGTAGGATTCCCCTACGAGCAGTACTTC.

V is TRBV28 and J is TRBJ1-5; D uncertain. V was shortened by 1 base and J by 2 bases, with 12 bases between the two germline ends. CDR3 length: 16 residues. Germline CDR1 and CDR2: MDHEN and SYDVKM. The CDR3 protein is CASSLFRELGNQPQHF. In DNA form, the CDR3 reads TGTGCCAGCAGTTTATTTCGGGAGCTGGGCAATCAGCCCCAGCATTTT.

The chain links TRBV6-1 to TRBJ2-7; TRBD1 matches at 9 bases. Germline V CDR1 and CDR2: MNHNS, SASEGT. The junction had 7 bases not matched to a gene; V was cut back by 11 bases and J by 2 bases. The CDR3 is 13 residues long. This CDR3 reads CASRDRVAYEQYF. The CDR3 coding sequence is TGTGCCTCAAGGGACAGGGTCGCCTACGAGCAGTACTTC.

The count of this clone is one. The rearrangement joins TRBV9 to TRBJ2-3, with D unclear. The CDR3 loop spans 15 amino acids. The germline gives CDR1 SGDLS, CDR2 YYNGEE. Between the trimmed V and J ends, which lost 7 bases and 0 bases, there was a span of 15 bases. The CDR3 loop is CASSQVGRSTDTQYF. CDR3 DNA: TGTGCCAGCTCCCAGGTCGGGCGAAGCACAGATACGCAGTATTTT.

The V call is TRBV4-2, the J call TRBJ2-7; 8 bases agree with TRBD1. Trimming took 1 base from V and 4 from J; bases not matched to a gene: 6. The CDR3 loop spans 15 amino acids. In germline, CDR1 is LGHNA, CDR2 YNFKEQ. The CDR3 loop is CASSQALDRAYEQYF. For the CDR3, the DNA is TGTGCCAGCAGCCAAGCCCTGGACAGGGCATACGAGCAGTACTTC.

V and J are TRBV9 and TRBJ2-2, with a possible D match to TRBD1 (5 bases). Germline V gives CDR1 SGDLS, CDR2 YYNGEE. The CDR3 loop spans 16 amino acids. The ends were cut back, 3 bases at V and 4 bases at J, with 16 bases in the middle. CDR3 nucleotide sequence: TGTGCCAGCAGCGAGCCGACAGCTGGAAGCACCGGGGAGCTGTTTTTT. Protein: CASSEPTAGSTGELFF.

To note about this clone: One end of the junction fails to match germline, which may point to a read error. Distinct nucleotide sequences in the sample also encode this CDR3. The rearrangement uses TRBV9 and TRBJ1-1; weak D call: TRBD1 (5 bases). Germline values: CDR1 SGDLS, CDR2 YYNGEE. This CDR3 has 16 amino acids. The CDR3 nucleotides are TGTGCCAGCAGCGTATTAGTGGTCGGGGGTGACACCGAAGCTTTCTTT. It translates to CASSVLVVGGDTEAFF.

The V gene is TRBV10-2, the J gene TRBJ2-3; tentative D call: TRBD2 (5 bases). V was clipped by 7 bases and J by 1 base, with 12 bases between them. This CDR3 contains 14 residues. Germline values: CDR1 WSHSY, CDR2 SAAADI. The chain's CDR3 is CASMDSPGTDTQYF. The CDR3, as DNA: TGCGCCAGCATGGACTCCCCCGGCACAGATACGCAGTATTTT.

The chain recombines TRBV27 with TRBJ2-5; TRBD2 matches at 12 bases. The CDR3 contains 20 residues. Unmatched junction bases numbered 13, after V lost 0 bases and J lost 2 bases. The germline V gene has CDR1 MNHEY and CDR2 SMNVEV (reference sequence). The CDR3 coding sequence is TGTGCCAGCAGTTTATCCCCGCCTAGCGGGAGGGGATGGGGTCAAGAGACCCAGTACTTC. As protein: CASSLSPPSGRGWGQETQYF.

V usage is TRBV10-3 and J usage is TRBJ2-7; 9 positions match TRBD1. Germline values: CDR1 ENHRY, CDR2 SYGVKD. This CDR3 is built from 15 residues. J gave up 3 bases and V 2 bases, and 5 bases lay outside the gene matches. CDR3 region: CAISEPGQGIYEQYF. The DNA of the CDR3 is TGTGCCATCAGTGAGCCGGGACAGGGTATCTACGAGCAGTACTTC.

The V gene is TRBV30, the J gene TRBJ2-5, with 9 bases that match TRBD1. Trimming removed 5 bases from V and 5 bases from J; junction bases left unmatched: 15. From germline, CDR1 is GTSNPN and CDR2 SVGIG (reference sequence). The CDR3 covers 16 residues. The CDR3 nucleotides are TGTGCCTGGGCCGAGGAACAGGGGGCCGTTGAGGAGACCCAGTACTTC. Its translation is CAWAEEQGAVEETQYF.

The CDR3 sequence: CASRGAYPYGYTF. The CDR3 nucleotides read TGTGCCAGCAGGGGGGCCTACCCCTATGGCTACACCTTC. V and J are TRBV28 and TRBJ1-2, with D perhaps TRBD1 (6 bases). This CDR3 has 13 amino acids. V shed 6 bases and J shed 4 bases, with 12 bases lying between them. CDR1 and CDR2 (germline): MDHEN, SYDVKM.

The chain couples TRBV27 to TRBJ2-7; 11 bases line up with TRBD2. CDR1 MNHEY and CDR2 SMNVEV come from the germline V gene (reference sequence). The CDR3 spans 17 residues. With 5 bases clipped from V and 4 bases from J, the junction kept 13 bases outside the gene matches. The CDR3 region is CASSPGLAEGRIYEQYF. Here the CDR3 DNA reads TGTGCCAGCAGTCCGGGACTAGCGGAAGGTCGGATTTACGAGCAGTACTTC.

J is TRBJ1-5 and V is TRBV19; TRBD1 matches 8 bases. Germline V gene lookup returns CDR1 LNHDA and CDR2 SQIVND (reference sequence). The CDR3 covers 19 residues. Trimming took 10 bases from V and 1 from J; bases not matched to a gene: 21. CDR3 sequence reads: CATVGTATGELWSNQPQHF. CDR3 sequence (DNA): TGTGCCACCGTCGGGACCGCGACAGGGGAGCTTTGGAGCAATCAGCCCCAGCATTTT.

The gene calls are TRBV7-2 and TRBJ2-1; no firm D call. V was clipped by 3 bases and J by 7 bases, with 10 bases between them. The CDR3 has 13 amino acids. The germline gives CDR1 SGHTA, CDR2 FQGNSA. In nucleotides, the CDR3 is TGTGCCAGCAGCTTCCTGGGGTGGAATGAGCAGTTCTTC. Amino acid sequence: CASSFLGWNEQFF.

CDR3 nucleotides: TGCAGCGTGGGGATTGGCACTGAAGCTTTCTTT. Its protein is CSVGIGTEAFF. This sequence joins TRBV29-1 and TRBJ1-1; D is uncertain. Germline values: CDR1 SQVTM, CDR2 ANQGSEA. V lost 6 bases and J lost 4, with 9 bases in between. The CDR3 loop spans 11 amino acids.

The chain uses TRBV4-2 and TRBJ2-7; D possibly corresponds to TRBD1 (6 bases). Germline-derived CDR1 and CDR2 are LGHNA and YNFKEQ. V was shortened by 0 bases and J by 0 bases, with 21 bases between the two germline ends. This CDR3 comprises 19 residues. CDR3 sequence: CASSQDPLPQGPYSYEQYF. The CDR3 bases are TGTGCCAGCAGCCAAGACCCCCTTCCCCAGGGGCCCTACTCCTACGAGCAGTACTTC.

This clone was recorded once. This chain links TRBV7-6 with TRBJ2-7; 8 bases fit TRBD2. With V trimmed by 5 bases and J by 5 bases, 11 bases remained unmatched. The CDR3 loop spans 15 amino acids. Germline V lookup: CDR1 SGHVS, CDR2 FNYEAQ. Here the CDR3 DNA reads TGTGCCAGCAGCAGCGGAGAGCGGGAGATAGACGAGCAGTACTTC. Its protein is CASSSGEREIDEQYF.

This clone was counted a single time. In nucleotides, the CDR3 is TGTGCCAGCAGCTTGGCCGGGACAGGGGGCCCTGGCTACACCTTC. Its protein product is CASSLAGTGGPGYTF. The V gene is TRBV7-9, the J gene TRBJ1-2; 12 nucleotides match TRBD1. Germline-derived CDR1 and CDR2 are SEHNR and FQNEAQ (reference sequence). The CDR3 contains 15 residues. Trimming at V came to 3 bases and at J to 7 bases, leaving 6 bases not matched to a gene.

About this clone: This CDR3 is also generated by other DNA sequences in the sample. The chain joins TRBV5-6 to TRBJ2-1, with TRBD2 matching over 13 bases. The CDR3 loop spans 15 amino acids. V lost 4 bases to trimming and J lost 4 bases; unmatched junction nucleotides: 2. The germline CDR1 and CDR2 sequences are SGHDT and YYEEEE. This chain's CDR3 is CASSPTSGRYNEQFF. The CDR3 coding sequence is TGTGCCAGCAGCCCGACTAGCGGGAGGTACAATGAGCAGTTCTTC.

The gene calls are TRBV18 and TRBJ1-5, with D possibly being TRBD1 (5 bases). Deletions cut 5 bases from V and 0 bases from J, with 14 bases between. The germline CDR1 and CDR2 sequences are KGHSH and LQKENI. The CDR3 is 16 residues long. The CDR3 sequence: CASSGTDWYSNQPQHF. For the CDR3, the DNA is TGTGCCAGCTCAGGGACCGATTGGTATAGCAATCAGCCCCAGCATTTT.

This chain uses TRBV15 with TRBJ1-5; D perhaps matches TRBD1 (5 bases). V was pared by 1 base and J by 6 bases, with 13 bases between. The CDR3 consists of 15 residues. Germline-derived CDR1 and CDR2 are LNHNV and YYDKDF (reference sequence). The DNA for the CDR3 is TGTGCCACCAGCAGAGGTATGGGGGGTAGTCAGCCCCAGCATTTT. Residues: CATSRGMGGSQPQHF.

V and J are TRBV11-2 and TRBJ2-7; tentatively, D is TRBD1 (6 bases). In germline, CDR1 is SGHAT, CDR2 FQNNGV. The CDR3 is 14 residues long. The V end was cut by 2 bases, the J end by 3 bases, with 11 bases between. Written as DNA, the CDR3 is TGTGCCAGCAGCTTAACAGGGTCCGACTACGAGCAGTACTTC. Amino acid sequence: CASSLTGSDYEQYF.